This entry lists 26 T cell receptor beta chains sequenced from one sample in a study of blood T cell repertoires in COVID-19. Sequencing used immunoSEQ multiplex PCR; TCRdb keeps in-frame clones, though not all of them. The top ten clones hold about 2.5% of a sample with roughly 410,000 clones, 80% to 90% of them seen once. Sequencing was carried out using peripheral blood. Every receptor here comes from a woman in her sixties with COVID-19, enrolled during active disease.

This chain joins TRBV7-2 and TRBJ2-1, with TRBD2 identical over 10 bases. CDR1 and CDR2 from the germline V gene are SGHTA and FQGNSA. The CDR3 is 15 amino acids. V was clipped by 3 bases and J by 4 bases; unmatched bases: 3. CDR3 in DNA: TGTGCCAGCAGCTTTAGCGGGGGGATTTACAATGAGCAGTTCTTC. This codes for CASSFSGGIYNEQFF.

The chain recombines TRBV5-8 with TRBJ1-6, with D maybe TRBD1 (6 bases). The germline gives CDR1 SGHTS, CDR2 YDEGEE. This CDR3 has 16 residues. V was clipped by 3 bases and J by 0 bases, with 10 bases between them. CDR3 loop: CASSSTGRSYNSPLHF. CDR3 nucleotides: TGTGCCAGCAGCTCGACAGGTCGCTCCTATAATTCACCCCTCCACTTT.

The chain uses TRBV19 and TRBJ1-2; D is uncertain. Germline CDR1 LNHDA, CDR2 SQIVND (reference sequence). V was pared by 9 bases and J by 0 bases, with 14 bases between. There are 14 residues in the CDR3. CDR3: CASRKLEANYGYTF. For the CDR3, the DNA is TGTGCCAGCAGGAAGTTAGAAGCTAACTATGGCTACACCTTC.

This clone was recorded only once. The chain carries TRBV19 and TRBJ1-3; D ambiguous. Germline CDR1 reads LNHDA; CDR2 reads SQIVND (reference sequence). The CDR3 is 14 amino acids. The ends were cut back, 4 bases at V and 5 bases at J, with 12 bases in the middle. The CDR3 nucleotides read TGTGCCAGTAGTAACTCCGGGGTTCGAAACACCATATATTTT. It encodes CASSNSGVRNTIYF. Together with reference TRBV19 and TRBJ1-3, the CDR3 gives the full variable domain: DGGITQSPKYLFRKEGQNVTLSCEQNLNHDAMYWYRQDPGQGLRLIYYSQIVNDFQKGDIAEGYSVSREKKESFPLTVTSAQKNPTAFYLCASSNSGVRNTIYFGEGSWLTVV.

This chain links TRBV5-1 with TRBJ2-7; maybe TRBD1 (6 bases). The V end lost 4 bases, the J end lost 2 bases, and 13 bases lay between the germline ends. Per germline, CDR1 SGHRS and CDR2 YFSETQ. This CDR3 spans 14 amino acids. This chain's CDR3 is CASSTRDTTYEQYF. The DNA of the CDR3 is TGCGCCAGCAGCACTAGGGACACCACCTACGAGCAGTACTTC.

CDR3 sequence: CASSYSRGINSPLHF. The CDR3 nucleotides read TGTGCCAGCAGTTACTCAAGAGGGATTAATTCACCCCTCCACTTT. This chain links TRBV6-5 with TRBJ1-6; no definite D call. Germline CDR1 MNHEY, CDR2 SVGAGI. With 0 bases removed from V and 6 bases from J, the gap between germline ends came to 9 bases. The CDR3 loop spans 15 amino acids.

About this clone itself: Since the CDR3 does not end with the conserved phenylalanine or tryptophan, this likely comes from a read error. The DNA is omitted, as the CDR3 cannot be located on it reliably, and the CDR3 follows TCRdb's listing. V gene TRBV21-1 combines with J gene TRBJ1-6. TRBV21-1 is a pseudogene locus. Termini included, the CDR3 measures 11 amino acids. The CDR3 is CASSKSNLSPR.

The chain joins TRBV6-6 to TRBJ1-1, with D perhaps matching TRBD1 (6 bases). V was cut by 0 bases and J by 1 base, with 9 bases left in between. The germline CDR1 and CDR2 sequences are MNHNY and SVGAGI (reference sequence). The CDR3 sequence is 15 residues long. DNA for the CDR3: TGTGCCAGCAGTTACTCGAGGGGACAGAACACTGAAGCTTTCTTT. It translates to CASSYSRGQNTEAFF.

The genes are TRBV3-1 (or the pseudogene TRBV3-2) and TRBJ2-3, with D hard to call. Germline V gene data show CDR1 as LGHDT and CDR2 as YNNKEL (reference sequence). With 1 base removed from V and 2 bases from J, the gap between germline ends came to 10 bases. The CDR3 extends over 15 amino acids. The CDR3 sequence: CASSQGATDTDTQYF. DNA of the CDR3: TGTGCCAGCAGCCAAGGGGCTACTGACACAGATACGCAGTATTTT.

The chain links TRBV27 to TRBJ1-6, with a weak D call TRBD1 (5 bases). Germline lookup yields CDR1 MNHEY and CDR2 SMNVEV (reference sequence). V was cut by 5 bases and J by 0 bases, with 17 bases left in between. CDR3 length: 18 residues. CDR3 region: CASSRGAVKSSYNSPLHF. CDR3 nucleotide sequence: TGTGCCAGCAGTAGGGGCGCGGTTAAAAGCTCCTATAATTCACCCCTCCACTTT.

The CDR3 DNA reads as TGTGCCAGCAGCGCCGGGACAGGTGGATACGAGCAGTACTTC. Residues: CASSAGTGGYEQYF. This chain joins TRBV5-4 and TRBJ2-7, with 8 nucleotides matching TRBD1. V gave up 4 bases and J gave up 4 bases; unmatched junction bases: 7. The CDR3 covers 14 residues. The germline gives CDR1 SGHNT, CDR2 YYREEE (reference sequence).

This rearrangement joins TRBV6-5 to TRBJ1-1; maybe TRBD1 (5 bases). Germline-derived CDR1 and CDR2 are MNHEY and SVGAGI. V was clipped by 6 bases and J by 5 bases, with 19 bases between them. This CDR3 has 15 residues. The CDR3 sequence is CASSRGGAQRTEAFF. CDR3 bases: TGTGCCAGCAGCCGCGGAGGGGCCCAAAGGACTGAAGCTTTCTTT.

The chain carries TRBV20-1 and TRBJ1-2; TRBD1 might be the D (6 bases). V was pared by 6 bases and J by 8 bases, with 13 bases between. CDR3 size: 11 residues. The germline V gene has CDR1 DFQATT and CDR2 SNEGSKA (reference sequence). CDR3 amino acids: CSAMTQGGYTF. The DNA for the CDR3 is TGCAGTGCCATGACCCAGGGGGGCTACACCTTC.

A single count supports this clone. The rearrangement uses TRBV5-1 and TRBJ2-7; perhaps TRBD1 as D (5 bases). The V end lost 4 bases, the J end lost 7 bases, and 24 bases lay between the germline ends. The CDR3 extends over 16 amino acids. Germline V gene sequence: CDR1 SGHRS, CDR2 YFSETQ. The CDR3 sequence: CASSKTHDRLSTEQYF. CDR3 DNA sequence: TGCGCCAGCAGCAAGACCCATGACAGACTTTCGACGGAGCAGTACTTC.

The gene calls are TRBV5-1 and TRBJ2-5; 10 bases align to TRBD1. The V gene's germline CDR1 is SGHRS and CDR2 YFSETQ. V was pared by 2 bases and J by 4 bases, with 2 bases of the junction left unmatched. The CDR3 extends over 14 amino acids. CDR3 sequence: CASSLDRGRETQYF. For the CDR3, the DNA is TGCGCCAGCAGCTTAGACAGGGGGCGAGAGACCCAGTACTTC.

The chain is built from TRBV10-3 and TRBJ2-5; 7 bases line up with TRBD1. The V segment lost 4 bases and the J segment 1 base; nucleotides outside the gene matches: 3. The CDR3 runs 14 residues. CDR1 is ENHRY, CDR2 SYGVKD, per germline. CDR3 sequence reads: CAISVGGSQETQYF. The CDR3 DNA sequence: TGTGCCATCAGTGTAGGGGGCAGCCAAGAGACCCAGTACTTC.

J is TRBJ1-2 and V is TRBV5-1; D gene unclear. The CDR3 covers 12 residues. With 1 base removed from V and 6 bases from J, the gap between germline ends came to 7 bases. Germline-derived CDR1 and CDR2 are SGHRS and YFSETQ. The CDR3 nucleotides are TGCGCCAGCAGCTTGAACCCAGATGGCTACACCTTC. Its protein is CASSLNPDGYTF.

This chain joins TRBV10-3 and TRBJ2-1; TRBD2 might be the D (7 bases). The CDR3 spans 11 residues. Per the germline V gene, CDR1 is ENHRY and CDR2 is SYGVKD. V lost 10 bases and J lost 8, with 12 bases in between. CDR3: CATGGGDEQFF. The CDR3 bases are TGTGCCACCGGAGGGGGGGATGAGCAGTTCTTC.

The chain carries TRBV19 and TRBJ1-3, with 8 bases fitting TRBD1. CDR1 LNHDA and CDR2 SQIVND come from the germline V gene (reference sequence). The CDR3 runs to 14 residues. The J segment lost 1 base and the V segment lost 6 bases, leaving 2 bases of the junction unmatched. The CDR3 sequence: CASSTGGSGNTIYF. As DNA, the CDR3 is TGTGCCAGTAGCACAGGGGGATCTGGAAACACCATATATTTT.

This clone was detected only a few times. This chain joins TRBV18 and TRBJ1-6, with D perhaps TRBD1 (6 bases). V was cut by 3 bases and J by 4 bases, with 7 bases left in between. CDR3 length: 14 amino acids. In germline, CDR1 is KGHSH, CDR2 LQKENI. The CDR3 reads CASSPGQYNSPLHF. The CDR3 bases are TGTGCCAGCTCACCCGGACAGTATAATTCACCCCTCCACTTT.

This chain uses TRBV7-3 with TRBJ1-2; 10 bases align to TRBD1. The CDR3 contains 13 residues. Per germline, CDR1 SGHTA and CDR2 FQGTGA. V lost 5 bases, J lost 6 bases, and 3 bases stayed unmatched. CDR3 sequence: CASSTGQGHGYTF. The CDR3 DNA follows: TGTGCCAGCAGCACGGGACAGGGGCATGGCTACACCTTC.

The chain employs TRBV29-1 and TRBJ2-1, with 7 bases identical to TRBD2. The V gene end was trimmed by 4 bases and the J gene end by 7 bases; junction bases not matched to a gene: 13. This CDR3 region has 15 residues. Germline values: CDR1 SQVTM, CDR2 ANQGSEA. The CDR3 loop reads CSVVLPPGGLNEQFF. The CDR3 region has the DNA TGCAGCGTTGTACTGCCACCGGGGGGTTTGAATGAGCAGTTCTTC.

The rearrangement uses TRBV2 and TRBJ1-1; D perhaps matches TRBD1 (6 bases). CDR3 length equals 19 residues. Per the germline V gene, CDR1 is SNHLY and CDR2 is FYNNEI. V was shortened by 0 bases and J by 7 bases, with 27 bases between the two germline ends. CDR3 region: CASSEAGTRVPHLYREAFF. In nucleotides, the CDR3 is TGTGCCAGCAGTGAAGCCGGGACACGGGTTCCGCACCTTTACCGTGAAGCTTTCTTT.

V and J are TRBV11-3 and TRBJ2-3, with D tentatively TRBD2 (5 bases). V was trimmed by 5 bases and J by 0 bases, leaving 12 bases between them. This CDR3 has 15 amino acids. The germline CDR1 and CDR2 sequences are SGHNT and YENEEA. The CDR3 coding sequence is TGTGCCAGCAGCAAAAGGTCGGGAAGCACAGATACGCAGTATTTT. Translating gives CASSKRSGSTDTQYF. Drawing the rest from reference TRBV11-3 and TRBJ2-3, the complete variable domain is EAGVVQSPRYKIIEKKQPVAFWCNPISGHNTLYWYLQNLGQGPELLIRYENEEAVDDSQLPKDRFSAERLKGVDSTLKIQPAELGDSAVYLCASSKRSGSTDTQYFGPGTRLTVL.

The V call is TRBV4-1, the J call TRBJ1-2; TRBD1 matches 9 bases. Germline values: CDR1 MGHRA, CDR2 YSYEKL. The CDR3 totals 18 residues. The junction had 10 bases not matched to a gene; V was cut back by 2 bases and J by 0 bases. Here the CDR3 DNA reads TGCGCCAGCAGCCAACCGGGACAGGGCCTCCTCGCTAACTATGGCTACACCTTC. Translating gives CASSQPGQGLLANYGYTF.

V usage is TRBV19 and J usage is TRBJ1-2; D call uncertain. Germline-derived CDR1 and CDR2 are LNHDA and SQIVND (reference sequence). The CDR3 is made up of 15 amino acids. Between the trimmed V and J ends, which lost 2 bases and 5 bases, there was a span of 15 bases. The CDR3 nucleotides read TGTGCCAGTAGTATAAGCTCTTCTCTACGGTATGGCTACACCTTC. Amino acid sequence: CASSISSSLRYGYTF.